This T cell receptor (beta chain) was captured in a study of CD8 T cells in ankylosing spondylitis. General observations from the study: Within ankylosing spondylitis blood, a TCR beta motif made up of several highly homologous variants appeared to be characteristic. Reportedly, significant enrichment of disease-linked clones occurred in matched ankylosing spondylitis synovial fluid. Those disease-linked clones were CD8+; they were also relatively rare in peripheral blood.

Scientists made TCR beta libraries using quantitative 5'-RACE with molecular barcodes. TCRdb used MiXCR to reprocess the 5' RACE reads, holding one entry per CDR3 protein. The sample lists 700,000 to 1,000,000 distinct CDR3 sequences, 12% occurring once. About this clonotype: Its specificity is not known.

Trimming removed 2 bases from V and 4 bases from J; junction bases left unmatched: 8. There are 17 residues in the CDR3. The sample was blood, either unsorted or a sorted T cell fraction (not recorded which). The chain has TRBV12-3 or TRBV12-4 and TRBJ2-2; 9 positions match TRBD1. This clonotype originated in a male donor with ankylosing spondylitis. The CDR3, as DNA: TGTGCCAGCAGTTTACCCTCTGGGACAGGGACCACCGGGGAGCTGTTTTTT. Protein sequence: CASSLPSGTGTTGELFF.